The 30 T cell receptor beta chains below all came from one sample that was sequenced in a study of shared clonotypes between healthy human individuals. The table came from immunoSEQ multiplex PCR; TCRdb's copy has only in-frame clones and leaves some out. The sample lists fewer than 2.5 million clones, roughly 93% occurring once. The specimen was naive CD4+ T cells from PBMCs. Regarding subset: CD45RA+ positively selected. The receptors shown here come from a young man in good health. Some clones in this sample may be carry-over from other donors' samples.

The CDR3, as DNA: TGTGCCAGCAGCCCCCCTAGGGACACCCCTAATGAAAAACTGTTTTTT. This encodes CASSPPRDTPNEKLFF. The chain combines TRBV7-2 with TRBJ1-4; D perhaps matches TRBD1 (6 bases). The V gene's germline CDR1 is SGHTA and CDR2 FQGNSA. The CDR3 totals 16 residues. V was pared by 5 bases and J by 3 bases, with 16 bases between.

This rearrangement joins TRBV7-8 to TRBJ1-1, with no clear D. Germline-derived CDR1 and CDR2 are SGHVS and FQNEAQ. V was trimmed by 5 bases and J by 2 bases, leaving 6 bases between them. The CDR3 extends over 12 amino acids. DNA of the CDR3: TGTGCCAGCAGCCAAGCAAACACTGAAGCTTTCTTT. Translation gives CASSQANTEAFF.

The chain uses TRBV5-4 and TRBJ2-6; D remains ambiguous. V was clipped by 2 bases and J by 4 bases, with 4 bases between them. CDR3 size: 13 residues. Germline assignment: CDR1 SGHNT and CDR2 YYREEE (reference sequence). The DNA for the CDR3 is TGTGCCAGCAGCTTTGAAGGGGCCAACGTCCTGACTTTC. Protein sequence: CASSFEGANVLTF.

This clone was counted once. The chain couples TRBV27 to TRBJ2-1; TRBD2 matches at 13 bases. Germline loops: CDR1 MNHEY, CDR2 SMNVEV (reference sequence). J lost 2 bases, V lost 4 bases, and 8 bases had no gene match. The CDR3 has 18 amino acids. The CDR3 nucleotides are TGTGCCAGCAGTTCCCGGACTAGCGGGAGAGTCCCCTACAATGAGCAGTTCTTC. As protein: CASSSRTSGRVPYNEQFF.

This chain connects TRBV9 to TRBJ2-7; D remains ambiguous. This CDR3 region has 14 residues. The ends were cut back, 1 base at V and 7 bases at J, with 15 bases in the middle. From germline, CDR1 is SGDLS and CDR2 YYNGEE. CDR3 in amino acids: CASSVTPGDHEQYF. The CDR3 DNA sequence: TGTGCCAGCAGCGTAACCCCTGGAGACCATGAGCAGTACTTC. Looking up the rest from reference TRBV9 and TRBJ2-7 gives the full variable domain: DSGVTQTPKHLITATGQRVTLRCSPRSGDLSVYWYQQSLDQGLQFLIQYYNGEERAKGNILERFSAQQFPDLHSELNLSSLELGDSALYFCASSVTPGDHEQYFGPGTRLTVT.

The chain combines TRBV5-4 with TRBJ2-1; 7 positions agree with TRBD2. Germline V gives CDR1 SGHNT, CDR2 YYREEE (reference sequence). The V and J ends lost 0 bases and 2 bases, in that order; junction bases with no gene match: 8. The CDR3 has 17 amino acids. For the CDR3, the DNA is TGTGCCAGCAGCTTGGTCACGGGCGGGAGCCCCTACAATGAGCAGTTCTTC. Protein product: CASSLVTGGSPYNEQFF. Full variable domain (remainder filled in from reference TRBV5-4 and TRBJ2-1): ETGVTQSPTHLIKTRGQQVTLRCSSQSGHNTVSWYQQALGQGPQFIFQYYREEENGRGNFPPRFSGLQFPNYSSELNVNALELDDSALYLCASSLVTGGSPYNEQFFGPGTRLTVL.

The chain is built from TRBV25-1 and TRBJ2-2, with 10 bases fitting TRBD1. The CDR3 runs 14 residues. V shed 10 bases and J 2 bases; nucleotides not matched to a gene: 4. From germline, CDR1 is MGHDK and CDR2 SYGVNS. The CDR3 region is CATMTGGNTGELFF. As DNA, the CDR3 is TGTGCCACCATGACAGGGGGCAACACCGGGGAGCTGTTTTTT.

The chain uses TRBV2 and TRBJ1-4, with D perhaps matching TRBD1 (5 bases). This CDR3 spans 15 amino acids. Germline CDR1 is SNHLY and CDR2 is FYNNEI. Trimming took off 9 bases at V and 8 bases at J, with 22 bases between the two ends. Here the CDR3 reads CARRRSADGGEKLFF. CDR3 coding DNA: TGTGCCAGGAGAAGATCGGCCGATGGGGGAGAAAAACTGTTTTTT.

The V gene is TRBV5-1, the J gene TRBJ1-3; tentatively, D is TRBD1 (5 bases). V was pared by 0 bases and J by 4 bases, with 11 bases between. This CDR3 comprises 15 residues. CDR1 is SGHRS, CDR2 YFSETQ, per germline. The CDR3 nucleotides read TGCGCCAGCAGCTTGGCGACAGCCGCCGGAAACACCATATATTTT. This translates into CASSLATAAGNTIYF.

V and J are TRBV29-1 and TRBJ2-4, with no clear D. CDR1 is SQVTM, CDR2 ANQGSEA, per germline. CDR3 length equals 14 residues. Deletions cut 4 bases from V and 0 bases from J, with 10 bases between. CDR3 loop: CSVALRLAKNIQYF. The CDR3 nucleotides are TGCAGCGTTGCATTGAGGTTAGCCAAAAACATTCAGTACTTC.

The chain links TRBV10-1 to TRBJ2-7, with 8 bases lining up with TRBD1. The V and J ends lost 6 bases and 5 bases, in that order; junction bases with no gene match: 12. CDR1 and CDR2 (germline): WNHNN, SYGVQD (reference sequence). CDR3 length equals 15 residues. In DNA form, the CDR3 reads TGCGCCAGCAGCTCCGGGACAGGTACTCTCCACGAGCAGTACTTC. This codes for CASSSGTGTLHEQYF.

The chain carries TRBV9 and TRBJ2-7, with D unclear. CDR3 length: 15 amino acids. The germline gives CDR1 SGDLS, CDR2 YYNGEE. Between the trimmed V and J ends, which lost 4 bases and 2 bases, there was a span of 16 bases. CDR3 amino acids: CASSTSGAFPYEQYF. The CDR3 nucleotides read TGTGCCAGCAGCACAAGTGGAGCGTTCCCCTACGAGCAGTACTTC.

The chain employs TRBV7-7 and TRBJ2-7; the D gene could be TRBD1 or TRBD2 (5 bases each). V lost 4 bases and J 4 bases, leaving 11 bases between the germline ends. The germline V gene encodes CDR1 SSHAT and CDR2 FNYEAQ (reference sequence). The CDR3 has 13 residues. CDR3 amino acids: CASSYQEGYEQYF. The CDR3 DNA reads as TGTGCCAGCAGCTACCAAGAGGGGTACGAGCAGTACTTC.

The table lists this clone with a count of one. This rearrangement joins TRBV10-1 to TRBJ2-1; D is perhaps TRBD1 (7 bases). The CDR3 length is 17 residues. Germline V gene lookup returns CDR1 WNHNN and CDR2 SYGVQD (reference sequence). The V end was cut by 3 bases, the J end by 6 bases, with 21 bases between. The CDR3 protein is CASSESSGDRDLNEQFF. The CDR3 DNA follows: TGCGCCAGCAGTGAATCCTCGGGAGACAGGGACCTCAATGAGCAGTTCTTC.

Regarding this clone: The identical CDR3 is also encoded by other nucleotide sequences in the sample. CDR3 sequence reads: CASSYSGQLNQPQHF. CDR3 nucleotide sequence: TGTGCCAGCAGTTACTCAGGACAGCTAAATCAGCCCCAGCATTTT. The chain uses TRBV6-6 and TRBJ1-5, with D maybe TRBD1 (6 bases). V was shortened by 0 bases and J by 4 bases, with 10 bases between the two germline ends. The germline gives CDR1 MNHNY, CDR2 SVGAGI (reference sequence). The CDR3 loop spans 15 amino acids.

The chain employs TRBV7-7 and TRBJ2-7, with 10 bases fitting TRBD2. V was pared by 3 bases and J by 4 bases, with 6 bases of the junction left unmatched. The length of the CDR3 is 15 residues. Germline CDR1 and CDR2: SSHAT and FNYEAQ (reference sequence). CDR3 nucleotide sequence: TGTGCCAGCAGCTTGGCGAGCGGGAGGGAATACGAGCAGTACTTC. Its translation is CASSLASGREYEQYF.

DNA for the CDR3: TGTGCCAGCTCACCAGTGGGGCAGGGGGGAGATGGCTACACCTTC. As protein: CASSPVGQGGDGYTF. The chain couples TRBV18 to TRBJ1-2; 7 bases line up with TRBD1. The length of the CDR3 is 15 residues. The trim removed 2 bases at V and 6 bases at J, leaving 9 bases unmatched. Germline values: CDR1 KGHSH, CDR2 LQKENI. The full variable domain, in which reference TRBV18 and TRBJ1-2 provide the parts outside the CDR3, is NAGVMQNPRHLVRRRGQEARLRCSPMKGHSHVYWYRQLPEEGLKFMVYLQKENIIDESGMPKERFSAEFPKEGPSILRIQQVVRGDSAAYFCASSPVGQGGDGYTFGSGTRLTVV.

This clone was counted a single time. This CDR3 reads CASSLEGIRLTTSKNIQYF. The CDR3 nucleotides read TGTGCCAGCAGCTTGGAAGGAATCAGACTAACGACTTCCAAAAACATTCAGTACTTC. The chain combines TRBV5-4 with TRBJ2-4, with TRBD2 as a possible D gene (5 bases). V was shortened by 0 bases and J by 2 bases, with 21 bases between the two germline ends. This CDR3 has 19 amino acids. CDR1 is SGHNT, CDR2 YYREEE, per germline (reference sequence).

The chain combines TRBV5-1 with TRBJ2-4; TRBD2 matches 7 bases. CDR1 is SGHRS, CDR2 YFSETQ, per germline. Trimming at V came to 3 bases and at J to 9 bases, leaving 12 bases not matched to a gene. The CDR3 sequence is 15 residues long. This CDR3 reads CASSWGGATESIQYF. DNA for the CDR3: TGCGCCAGCAGCTGGGGAGGGGCCACGGAGAGCATTCAGTACTTC.

The V and J genes are TRBV5-1 and TRBJ2-1; TRBD2 matches at 10 bases. This CDR3 comprises 18 residues. CDR1 and CDR2 (germline): SGHRS, YFSETQ. V was pared by 4 bases and J by 7 bases, with 17 bases of the junction left unmatched. The CDR3 reads CASSIGTSELKGTNEQFF. For the CDR3, the DNA is TGCGCCAGCAGCATCGGGACTAGCGAGCTCAAGGGTACGAATGAGCAGTTCTTC.

The table lists this clone with a few counts. The J gene is TRBJ1-1, the V gene TRBV29-1, with D possibly TRBD1 on 6 matching bases. Germline V gives CDR1 SQVTM, CDR2 ANQGSEA. This CDR3 comprises 11 residues. The V end lost 7 bases, the J end lost 4 bases, and 10 bases lay between the germline ends. The CDR3 sequence: CSGRGTTEAFF. CDR3 coding DNA: TGCAGCGGGAGGGGGACCACTGAAGCTTTCTTT.

The chain carries TRBV11-3 and TRBJ2-3, with 11 bases fitting TRBD2. CDR3 size: 16 residues. Trimming removed 4 bases from V and 2 bases from J; junction bases left unmatched: 5. Germline V gene sequence: CDR1 SGHNT, CDR2 YENEEA. CDR3 nucleotide sequence: TGTGCCAGCAGCTCTGGGACTAGCGGCCCCACAGATACGCAGTATTTT. Amino acids: CASSSGTSGPTDTQYF.

This chain joins TRBV29-1 and TRBJ2-2; 12 positions agree with TRBD2. With 3 bases clipped from V and 4 bases from J, the junction kept 3 bases outside the gene matches. CDR3 size: 15 residues. The germline gives CDR1 SQVTM, CDR2 ANQGSEA. The CDR3 is CSVEPSGRATGELFF. As DNA, the CDR3 is TGCAGCGTTGAGCCTAGCGGGAGGGCCACCGGGGAGCTGTTTTTT.

This rearrangement joins TRBV5-1 to TRBJ2-3; D unresolved. The V end was cut by 0 bases, the J end by 2 bases, with 10 bases between. This CDR3 is built from 15 residues. The V gene's germline CDR1 is SGHRS and CDR2 YFSETQ. Here the CDR3 reads CASSLDPDPTDTQYF. The CDR3 DNA sequence: TGCGCCAGCAGCTTGGATCCGGACCCCACAGATACGCAGTATTTT.

The V and J genes are TRBV9 and TRBJ1-1; D not certain. Trimming stripped 7 bases from V and 5 bases from J, with 15 bases between. This CDR3 region has 13 residues. Germline-derived CDR1 and CDR2 are SGDLS and YYNGEE. CDR3 coding DNA: TGTGCCAGCGCCCGGATCCTTACAACTGAAGCTTTCTTT. Residues: CASARILTTEAFF. Drawing the rest from reference TRBV9 and TRBJ1-1, the complete variable domain is DSGVTQTPKHLITATGQRVTLRCSPRSGDLSVYWYQQSLDQGLQFLIQYYNGEERAKGNILERFSAQQFPDLHSELNLSSLELGDSALYFCASARILTTEAFFGQGTRLTVV.

The rearrangement uses TRBV28 and TRBJ2-3; 13 nucleotides line up with TRBD2. This CDR3 is built from 17 residues. From germline, CDR1 is MDHEN and CDR2 SYDVKM. V lost 7 bases and J lost 1; bases outside the gene matches: 8. The CDR3 spells CASTKGGLAGRTDTQYF. The CDR3 DNA sequence: TGTGCCAGCACCAAAGGGGGACTAGCGGGGCGCACAGATACGCAGTATTTT.

The rearrangement uses TRBV28 and TRBJ2-1; D is possibly TRBD1 (6 bases). Germline V gene sequence: CDR1 MDHEN, CDR2 SYDVKM. Trimming took 8 bases from V and 0 from J, leaving 20 bases between them. This CDR3 has 17 amino acids. CDR3 protein: CASGRIYRGSSYNEQFF. The DNA of the CDR3 is TGTGCCAGCGGTCGGATTTATAGGGGGAGCTCCTACAATGAGCAGTTCTTC.

This clone was detected once. The V and J genes are TRBV9 and TRBJ2-1; a possible D gene is TRBD1 (5 bases). The V gene's germline CDR1 is SGDLS and CDR2 YYNGEE. The V gene lost 0 bases and the J gene lost 4 bases, with 14 bases spanning the gap. The CDR3 has 16 amino acids. The CDR3 protein is CASSVADRTLYNEQFF. The CDR3, as DNA: TGTGCCAGCAGCGTAGCGGACCGGACACTATACAATGAGCAGTTCTTC.

The rearrangement joins TRBV6-1 to TRBJ2-5; D is undetermined. Trimming took off 4 bases at V and 5 bases at J, with 8 bases between the two ends. The CDR3 spans 12 residues. Per the germline V gene, CDR1 is MNHNS and CDR2 is SASEGT. The CDR3 sequence: CASSALGETQYF. In nucleotides, the CDR3 is TGTGCCAGCAGTGCTCTGGGGGAGACCCAGTACTTC.

The rearrangement links TRBV18 to TRBJ1-1, with a possible D match to TRBD1 (5 bases). The germline CDR1 and CDR2 sequences are KGHSH and LQKENI. V gave up 3 bases and J gave up 3 bases, with 8 bases separating them. The CDR3 is made up of 13 amino acids. CDR3 loop: CASSPDSYTEAFF. The DNA of the CDR3 is TGTGCCAGCTCACCCGACAGTTACACTGAAGCTTTCTTT.